These T cell receptor beta chains were read from a single sample in a study of blood T cell repertoires in COVID-19. Assay: immunoSEQ multiplex PCR; the TCRdb copy retains only in-frame clones and omits some. The table has approximately 210,000 clones, more than 80% seen once; the top ten hold around 2%. The specimen was peripheral blood. Source of these receptors: a man aged 30 to 45 who had recovered from COVID-19. Both conserved end residues are part of each CDR3. A D gene is named only where the DNA matches it firmly. The size field is filled for only some rows; it gives once, few, many or a size class.

j_call clone_size v_call d_call cdr3_nt cdr3_aa
TRBJ2-5 NA TRBV6-4 NA TGTGCCAGCAGTGAGGCGACAGGTGTGGGGACCCAGTACTTC CASSEATGVGTQYF
TRBJ1-2 NA TRBV6-5 TRBD1 TGTGCCAGCAGTTTAACAGGGGTCTATGGCTACACCTTC CASSLTGVYGYTF
TRBJ2-5 NA TRBV9 TRBD2 TGTGCCAGCAGCGAGGGGACTAGCGGGGAAGAGACCCAGTACTTC CASSEGTSGEETQYF
TRBJ1-2 NA TRBV6-5 TRBD1 TGTGCCAGCAGTTACTCTAGGACAGGGGTTGGCTACACCTTC CASSYSRTGVGYTF
TRBJ2-1 NA TRBV5-4 TRBD2 TGTGCCAGCAGCGGAGTTTCCGGGACTAGCGGTTACAATGAGCAGTTCTTC CASSGVSGTSGYNEQFF
TRBJ1-3 once TRBV19 NA TGTGCCAGTATGGGGTCAGGGAGAAACACCATATATTTT CASMGSGRNTIYF
TRBJ1-1 NA TRBV5-1 TRBD1 TGCGCCAGCAGCCCTGATACAACAGGGGGCGAAACTTTCTTT CASSPDTTGGETFF
TRBJ2-1 NA TRBV19 NA TGTGCCAGTAGTATTGGACAGCGGAGTTCCAATGAGCAGTTCTTC CASSIGQRSSNEQFF
TRBJ2-3 NA TRBV7-2 NA TGTGCCAGCAGCTTAGTAGCATTCGGTACGCAGTATTTT CASSLVAFGTQYF
TRBJ2-7 NA TRBV5-4 TRBD1 TGTGCCAGCAGCTCCCGGGACAGGTCTGACCACGAGCAGTACTTC CASSSRDRSDHEQYF
TRBJ2-3 NA TRBV7-8 TRBD1 TGTGCCAGCAGCCTCGGGACAGGGAGCACAGATACGCAGTATTTT CASSLGTGSTDTQYF
TRBJ1-2 NA TRBV6-5 NA TGTGCCAGCACTGGCGCAGGACTGTACTATGGCTACACCTTC CASTGAGLYYGYTF
TRBJ2-7 NA TRBV7-2 NA TGTGCCAGCAGCCCCATACGGGGGGTAACGGGGACAACCGAGCAGTACTTC CASSPIRGVTGTTEQYF
TRBJ1-5 NA TRBV19 TRBD1 TGTGCCAGTAGTTGGACAGGGGGCGAACAGCCCCAGCATTTT CASSWTGGEQPQHF
TRBJ2-7 NA TRBV7-9 NA TGTGCCAGCAGCCCTGGGACATTCGGAGCCCACGAGCAGTACTTC CASSPGTFGAHEQYF
TRBJ1-4 NA TRBV11-2 NA TGTGCCAGCAGCTTCGTGGGAGACATACTGTTTTTT CASSFVGDILFF
TRBJ1-2 NA TRBV19 NA TGTGCCAGTAGTATACTCAAATGGACAGATTATGGCTACACCTTC CASSILKWTDYGYTF
TRBJ2-7 NA TRBV11-3 TRBD2 TGTGCCAGCAGCTGGACTAGCGGGGCCGAGCAGTACTTC CASSWTSGAEQYF
TRBJ1-5 NA TRBV4-1 NA TGCGCCAGCAGCTATAGACGGGGGTCGGGTAGCAATCAGCCCCAGCATTTT CASSYRRGSGSNQPQHF
TRBJ2-5 NA TRBV7-9 NA TGTGCCAGTGGGGGGGAGACCCAGTACTTC CASGGETQYF
TRBJ2-7 NA TRBV6-5 NA TGTGCCAGCACCCAAGACAGGGGAGGGAATCAGTACTTC CASTQDRGGNQYF
TRBJ2-3 NA TRBV27 NA TGTGCCAGCAGTTCTCTGGGCGGGGCAATAACAGATACGCAGTATTTT CASSSLGGAITDTQYF
TRBJ1-2 NA TRBV9 TRBD1 TGTGCCAGCAGCGCGACCGGACAGGGGAGGGACTATGGCTACACCTTC CASSATGQGRDYGYTF